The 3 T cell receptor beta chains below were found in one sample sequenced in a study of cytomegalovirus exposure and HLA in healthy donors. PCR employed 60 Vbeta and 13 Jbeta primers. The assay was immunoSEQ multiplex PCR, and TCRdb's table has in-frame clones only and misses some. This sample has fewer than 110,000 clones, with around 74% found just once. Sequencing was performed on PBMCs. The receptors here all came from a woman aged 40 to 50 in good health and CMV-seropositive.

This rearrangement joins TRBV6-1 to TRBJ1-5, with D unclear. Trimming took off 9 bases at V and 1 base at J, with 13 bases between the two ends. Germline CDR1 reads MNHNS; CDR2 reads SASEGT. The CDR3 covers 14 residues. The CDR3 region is CASVQDRSNQPQHF. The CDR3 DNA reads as TGTGCCAGTGTCCAGGATAGGAGCAATCAGCCCCAGCATTTT.

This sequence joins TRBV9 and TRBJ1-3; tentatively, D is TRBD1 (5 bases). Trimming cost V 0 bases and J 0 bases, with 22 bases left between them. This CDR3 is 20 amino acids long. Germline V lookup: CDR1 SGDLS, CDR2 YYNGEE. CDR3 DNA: TGTGCCAGCAGCGTAGGGGAAGGTTGGGCCGGACAAACCTCTGGAAACACCATATATTTT. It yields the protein CASSVGEGWAGQTSGNTIYF. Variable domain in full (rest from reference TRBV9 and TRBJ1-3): DSGVTQTPKHLITATGQRVTLRCSPRSGDLSVYWYQQSLDQGLQFLIQYYNGEERAKGNILERFSAQQFPDLHSELNLSSLELGDSALYFCASSVGEGWAGQTSGNTIYFGEGSWLTVV.

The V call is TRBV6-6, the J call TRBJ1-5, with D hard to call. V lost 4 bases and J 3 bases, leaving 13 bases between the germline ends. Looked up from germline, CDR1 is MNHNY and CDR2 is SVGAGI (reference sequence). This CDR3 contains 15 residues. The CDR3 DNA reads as TGTGCCAGCAGTTTCCGGTCGGGAAACAATCAGCCCCAGCATTTT. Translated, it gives CASSFRSGNNQPQHF.